The text below deals with one TCR beta chain. The entry originates in a study of T cell responses to AZD1222 COVID-19 vaccine. Sequencing was performed with immunoSEQ multiplex PCR; in TCRdb, only in-frame clones are kept and a portion is missing. The sample carries more than 70,000 clones, approximately 84% recorded once. The CDR3 sequence is 13 residues long. Germline V gene lookup returns CDR1 GTSNPN and CDR2 SVGIG (reference sequence). V is TRBV30 and J is TRBJ1-3; D call uncertain. The source was peripheral blood, collected on day 0 of AZD1222 vaccination. This TCR was recovered from an adult in good health. CDR3 region: CGGGPGAGNTIYF. CDR3 coding DNA: TGTGGGGGAGGCCCCGGAGCTGGAAACACCATATATTTT. Full variable domain (remainder filled in from reference TRBV30 and TRBJ1-3): SQTIHQWPATLVQPVGSPLSLECTVEGTSNPNLYWYRQAAGRGLQLLFYSVGIGQISSEVPQNLSASRPQDRQFILSSKKLLLSDSGFYLCGGGPGAGNTIYFGEGSWLTVV.